What follows are 16 T cell receptor beta chains derived from one specimen sequenced in a study of blood T cell repertoires in COVID-19. The repertoire was sequenced with immunoSEQ multiplex PCR; TCRdb's copy has only in-frame clones and lacks some. The sample has around 400,000 clones, around 87% seen once. Sequenced: peripheral blood. The receptors shown here come from a woman aged 55-69 years with COVID-19, enrolled during active disease.

The V and J genes are TRBV19 and TRBJ1-6; maybe TRBD1 (5 bases). Trimming shortened V by 10 bases and J by 7 bases, and 14 bases separated the two germline ends. This CDR3 has 13 residues. Per germline, CDR1 LNHDA and CDR2 SQIVND (reference sequence). CDR3 in DNA: TGTGCCACCAGACAGCAAATGAATTCACCCCTCCACTTT. It is translated as CATRQQMNSPLHF.

The chain is built from TRBV18 and TRBJ2-7; the D is unclear. Germline V gene data show CDR1 as KGHSH and CDR2 as LQKENI. The CDR3 loop spans 13 amino acids. Trimming took 2 bases from V and 6 from J, leaving 11 bases between them. The CDR3 is CASSPRGSPEQYF. DNA of the CDR3: TGTGCCAGCTCACCAAGAGGCTCCCCCGAGCAGTACTTC.

The genes are TRBV18 and TRBJ1-5; 8 nucleotides agree with TRBD1. CDR1 and CDR2 from the germline V gene are KGHSH and LQKENI. With 5 bases clipped from V and 3 bases from J, the junction kept 6 bases outside the gene matches. The CDR3 sequence is 15 residues long. The CDR3 DNA follows: TGTGCCAGCTCAACGAACAGGGGGAACAATCAGCCCCAGCATTTT. It yields the protein CASSTNRGNNQPQHF.

The CDR3 reads CAWRFYRGLNYGYTF. The CDR3 bases are TGTGCCTGGAGATTTTACAGGGGGCTAAACTATGGCTACACCTTC. This chain uses TRBV30 with TRBJ1-2, with TRBD1 identical over 9 bases. V was pared by 3 bases and J by 2 bases, with 7 bases of the junction left unmatched. This CDR3 is 15 amino acids long. Germline-derived CDR1 and CDR2 are GTSNPN and SVGIG (reference sequence).

The gene calls are TRBV4-2 and TRBJ2-1; 7 positions agree with TRBD2. Germline-derived CDR1 and CDR2 are LGHNA and YNFKEQ. The CDR3 is made up of 17 amino acids. V lost 0 bases to trimming and J lost 7 bases; unmatched junction nucleotides: 12. The CDR3 here is CASSQEVIGGRVNEQFF. As DNA, the CDR3 is TGTGCCAGCAGCCAAGAAGTGATCGGGGGGAGGGTTAATGAGCAGTTCTTC.

This chain uses TRBV10-2 with TRBJ2-7; 8 bases fit TRBD2. V trimming: 4 bases; J trimming: 6 bases; junction bases outside the gene matches: 2. The CDR3 is 12 residues long. In germline, CDR1 is WSHSY, CDR2 SAAADI. The CDR3 DNA follows: TGCGCCAGCAGTGCCGGGACTAGCGAGCAGTACTTC. Translating it yields CASSAGTSEQYF.

This chain connects TRBV10-2 to TRBJ2-1, with 8 bases aligning to TRBD1. V shed 5 bases and J 6 bases; nucleotides not matched to a gene: 9. Germline V lookup: CDR1 WSHSY, CDR2 SAAADI. The CDR3 contains 15 residues. The chain's CDR3 is CASSLRTGKVNEQFF. Written as DNA, the CDR3 is TGCGCCAGCAGTCTCCGGACAGGGAAGGTCAATGAGCAGTTCTTC.

Notes on this clone: The junction differs from germline at one of its ends, possibly a read error. The J gene is TRBJ1-2, the V gene TRBV20-1; D not certain. Germline loops: CDR1 DFQATT, CDR2 SNEGSKA (reference sequence). The CDR3 runs to 9 residues. CDR3 region: CSARPDFAF. In DNA, the CDR3 is TGCAGTGCTCGACCGGACTTCGCCTTC.

This sequence joins TRBV27 and TRBJ1-2; 7 nucleotides align to TRBD1. CDR1 and CDR2 from the germline V gene are MNHEY and SMNVEV (reference sequence). This CDR3 spans 13 amino acids. The junction had 5 bases not matched to a gene; V was cut back by 2 bases and J by 8 bases. CDR3 residues: CASSLKGAGGYTF. CDR3 nucleotides: TGTGCCAGCAGTTTAAAGGGGGCCGGCGGCTACACCTTC.

The chain combines TRBV4-1 with TRBJ1-2, with a tentative D call TRBD1 (5 bases). CDR1 is MGHRA and CDR2 is YSYEKL in the germline V gene. This CDR3 has 16 amino acids. V was pared by 4 bases and J by 0 bases, with 15 bases between. CDR3 region: CASSRLGRGANYGYTF. The CDR3 bases are TGCGCCAGCAGCCGCCTGGGGAGGGGAGCTAACTATGGCTACACCTTC.

The chain recombines TRBV19 with TRBJ2-6; 8 bases fit TRBD1. There are 20 residues in the CDR3. Germline lookup yields CDR1 LNHDA and CDR2 SQIVND (reference sequence). V trimming: 3 bases; J trimming: 0 bases; junction bases outside the gene matches: 13. The CDR3 reads CASSIPRGRAANSGANVLTF. CDR3 DNA: TGTGCCAGTAGTATCCCCAGGGGGCGCGCGGCTAACTCTGGGGCCAACGTCCTGACTTTC.

The genes are TRBV5-4 and TRBJ1-4; TRBD1 matches at 11 bases. Germline V gives CDR1 SGHNT, CDR2 YYREEE (reference sequence). V lost 4 bases to trimming and J lost 8 bases; unmatched junction nucleotides: 4. The CDR3 has 14 amino acids. CDR3 amino acids: CASSPDRGREKLFF. The CDR3 region has the DNA TGTGCCAGCAGCCCGGACAGGGGGCGAGAAAAACTGTTTTTT.

The chain links TRBV4-2 to TRBJ2-1; tentatively, D is TRBD2 (6 bases). The germline CDR1 and CDR2 sequences are LGHNA and YNFKEQ. The V and J ends lost 3 bases and 12 bases respectively, with 15 bases between them. CDR3 length equals 13 residues. The CDR3 loop reads CASSQPNEGGQFF. The CDR3, as DNA: TGTGCCAGCAGCCAGCCTAATGAGGGAGGGCAGTTCTTC.

This clone was picked up a small number of times. The chain joins TRBV15 to TRBJ1-5, with D possibly matching TRBD1 (6 bases). The V end was cut by 0 bases, the J end by 6 bases, with 15 bases between. The CDR3 has 16 amino acids. Germline CDR1 and CDR2: LNHNV and YYDKDF (reference sequence). The DNA of the CDR3 is TGTGCCACCAGCAGAGATCGTCCAGGGGAGGGTCAGCCCCAGCATTTT. Amino acids: CATSRDRPGEGQPQHF.

For the CDR3, the DNA is TGTGCCAGCTCACGAGGTAGGGACACCCCAGAGCATTTT. It encodes CASSRGRDTPEHF. The rearrangement links TRBV18 to TRBJ1-5; TRBD1 is a possible D gene (6 bases). The CDR3 contains 13 residues. V lost 4 bases and J 14 bases, leaving 18 bases between the germline ends. Per the germline V gene, CDR1 is KGHSH and CDR2 is LQKENI.

This clone was observed a handful of times. The chain employs TRBV11-2 and TRBJ2-4; D is uncertain. V lost 4 bases and J 7 bases, leaving 5 bases between the germline ends. Germline V gives CDR1 SGHAT, CDR2 FQNNGV. The length of the CDR3 is 11 residues. CDR3 bases: TGTGCCAGCAGCTCTAGTAACATTCAGTACTTC. The encoded protein is CASSSSNIQYF. Full variable domain (outside the CDR3, taken from reference TRBV11-2 and TRBJ2-4): EAGVAQSPRYKIIEKRQSVAFWCNPISGHATLYWYQQILGQGPKLLIQFQNNGVVDDSQLPKDRFSAERLKGVDSTLKIQPAKLEDSAVYLCASSSSNIQYFGAGTRLSVL.